This TCR beta chain was identified in a study of identifying expanded T cells in peripheral blood. Assay used: immunoSEQ multiplex PCR; TCRdb lists only in-frame clones, some missing. The repertoire includes under 150,000 clones, around nine tenths of them detected once, and 7% to 10% sits in the top ten. This CDR3 has 18 amino acids. The germline V and J ends were trimmed by 5 bases and 0 bases, with 17 bases remaining between them. Germline loops: CDR1 SGHTA, CDR2 FQGNSA. The V and J genes are TRBV7-2 and TRBJ1-6; a possible D gene is TRBD1 (6 bases). The TCR originated in a person aged 18 to 70 in good health. The material sequenced was blood. The CDR3 here is CASSTLSQGHSYNSPLHF. As DNA, the CDR3 is TGTGCCAGCAGCACCCTCTCCCAGGGGCACTCCTATAATTCACCCCTCCACTTT.